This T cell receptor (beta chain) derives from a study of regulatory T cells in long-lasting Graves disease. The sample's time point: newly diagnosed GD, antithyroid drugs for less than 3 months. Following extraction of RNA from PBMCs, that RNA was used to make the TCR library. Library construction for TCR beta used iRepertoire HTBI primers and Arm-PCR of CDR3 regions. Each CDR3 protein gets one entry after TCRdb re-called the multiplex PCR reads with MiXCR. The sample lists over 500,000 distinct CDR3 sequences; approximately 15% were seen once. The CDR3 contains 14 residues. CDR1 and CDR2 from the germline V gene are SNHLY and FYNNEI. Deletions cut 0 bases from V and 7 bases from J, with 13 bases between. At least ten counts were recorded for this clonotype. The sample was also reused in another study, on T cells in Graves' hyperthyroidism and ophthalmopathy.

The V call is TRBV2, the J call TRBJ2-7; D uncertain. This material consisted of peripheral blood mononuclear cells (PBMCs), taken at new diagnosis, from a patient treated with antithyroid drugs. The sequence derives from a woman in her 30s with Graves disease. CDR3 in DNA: TGTGCCAGCAGTGAAGCGGGGTTTGGTGAAGAGCAGTACTTC. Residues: CASSEAGFGEEQYF. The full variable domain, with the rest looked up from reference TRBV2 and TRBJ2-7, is EPEVTQTPSHQVTQMGQEVILRCVPISNHLYFYWYRQILGQKVEFLVSFYNNEISEKSEIFDDQFSVERPDGSNFTLKIRSTKLEDSAMYFCASSEAGFGEEQYFGPGTRLTVT.